Below, 25 T cell receptor beta chains from the same sample are listed, as sequenced in a study of blood T cell repertoires in COVID-19. Measured with immunoSEQ multiplex PCR; TCRdb has only the in-frame clones, and not every one. The sample includes roughly 270,000 clones, 85% of them seen just once. Input material: PBMCs or T cells enriched from blood (not recorded which). The receptors were gathered from a woman aged 45-60 years who had recovered from COVID-19.

In its sample, this clone was seen once. The chain has TRBV3-1 (or the pseudogene TRBV3-2) and TRBJ2-3, with 14 positions matching TRBD2. This CDR3 region has 17 residues. J lost 3 bases, V lost 3 bases, and 5 bases had no gene match. The germline CDR1 and CDR2 sequences are LGHDT and YNNKEL (reference sequence). Written as DNA, the CDR3 is TGTGCCAGCAGCCAGCGACTAGCGGGGGGGCCGACAGATACGCAGTATTTT. Translating gives CASSQRLAGGPTDTQYF.

The chain is built from TRBV7-9 and TRBJ1-1; TRBD1 agrees at 7 bases. Trimming took 0 bases from V and 7 from J; bases not matched to a gene: 5. This CDR3 is 14 amino acids long. The V gene's germline CDR1 is SEHNR and CDR2 FQNEAQ (reference sequence). The CDR3 sequence: CASSLAQQGNEAFF. In DNA, the CDR3 is TGTGCCAGCAGCTTAGCACAACAGGGGAATGAAGCTTTCTTT.

The chain is built from TRBV21-1 and TRBJ2-4; the table's D call, TRBD2, has no DNA check behind it. TRBV21-1 corresponds to a pseudogene. The CDR3 extends over 16 amino acids. The CDR3 is CASSLGGAIAKNIQYF. The DNA of the CDR3 is TGTGCCAGCAGCTTGGGGGGGGCGATAGCCAAAAACATTCAGTACTTC.

This clone has just one count. The J gene is TRBJ1-1, the V gene TRBV18, with 9 bases matching TRBD1. The germline gives CDR1 KGHSH, CDR2 LQKENI. The CDR3 length is 16 residues. Trimming took 4 bases from V and 1 from J; bases not matched to a gene: 7. The CDR3 region is CASSQDRGSWNTEAFF. The CDR3 DNA reads as TGTGCCAGCTCACAGGACAGGGGATCGTGGAACACTGAAGCTTTCTTT.

This clone was seen once. V gene TRBV12-5 combines with J gene TRBJ1-1; maybe TRBD1 (5 bases). The CDR3 runs 13 residues. Trimming cost V 2 bases and J 5 bases, with 9 bases left between them. Germline V gene data show CDR1 as LGHNT and CDR2 as FRNRAP. The CDR3 DNA reads TGTGCTAGTGGTTTGACCGGGGGGACTGAAGCTTTCTTT. This gives the protein CASGLTGGTEAFF.

V gene TRBV18 combines with J gene TRBJ1-6; TRBD1 matches at 8 bases. CDR1 and CDR2 from the germline V gene are KGHSH and LQKENI. V lost 3 bases to trimming and J lost 8 bases; unmatched junction nucleotides: 3. The CDR3 spans 14 residues. The CDR3 protein is CASSPDRVDSPLHF. In DNA form, the CDR3 reads TGTGCCAGCTCACCGGACAGGGTGGATTCACCCCTCCACTTT.

Here the CDR3 reads CASSLSQGNNEQFF. The CDR3 DNA reads as TGTGCCAGCAGCTTAAGTCAGGGAAACAATGAGCAGTTCTTC. This chain links TRBV7-3 with TRBJ2-1, with D maybe TRBD1 (5 bases). The CDR3 runs to 14 residues. Germline CDR1 SGHTA, CDR2 FQGTGA. Trimming took 1 base from V and 5 from J, leaving 9 bases between them.

The chain uses TRBV4-1 and TRBJ1-2; no reliable D call. Trimming left V 1 base short and J 3 bases short, with 6 bases between. Germline V lookup: CDR1 MGHRA, CDR2 YSYEKL. The CDR3 covers 13 residues. The CDR3 here is CASSQVGDYGYTF. The CDR3 coding sequence is TGCGCCAGCAGCCAAGTCGGAGACTATGGCTACACCTTC.

The V and J genes are TRBV4-1 and TRBJ2-2; 10 nucleotides agree with TRBD2. In germline, CDR1 is MGHRA, CDR2 YSYEKL. The J segment lost 2 bases and the V segment lost 4 bases, leaving 4 bases of the junction unmatched. This CDR3 spans 16 amino acids. The CDR3 nucleotides read TGCGCCAGCAGCCGGGCTAGCGGGAGAAACACCGGGGAGCTGTTTTTT. Amino acid sequence: CASSRASGRNTGELFF.

The chain combines TRBV30 with TRBJ1-2, with D unresolved. This CDR3 is 13 amino acids long. Germline V lookup: CDR1 GTSNPN, CDR2 SVGIG (reference sequence). Trimming cost V 3 bases and J 0 bases, with 8 bases left between them. The CDR3, as DNA: TGTGCCTGGAGCCGGCGGACTAACTATGGCTACACCTTC. This sequence encodes CAWSRRTNYGYTF.

The J gene is TRBJ2-7, the V gene TRBV15; tentatively, D is TRBD2 (6 bases). Germline CDR1 is LNHNV and CDR2 is YYDKDF (reference sequence). The CDR3 extends over 15 amino acids. V lost 0 bases to trimming and J lost 3 bases, with 12 bases between them. CDR3 nucleotide sequence: TGTGCCACCAGCAGAGATCGGCCTAGCGACTACGAGCAGTACTTC. Translating gives CATSRDRPSDYEQYF.

The rearrangement links TRBV29-1 to TRBJ1-2, with D possibly being TRBD1 (6 bases). The V end lost 1 base, the J end lost 3 bases, and 18 bases lay between the germline ends. This CDR3 spans 16 amino acids. In germline, CDR1 is SQVTM, CDR2 ANQGSEA. CDR3 in amino acids: CSVEVNPGDYDYGYTF. CDR3 DNA sequence: TGCAGCGTTGAAGTTAATCCAGGGGACTACGACTATGGCTACACCTTC.

This chain connects TRBV5-4 to TRBJ2-3; tentatively, D is TRBD2 (7 bases). Germline V gives CDR1 SGHNT, CDR2 YYREEE (reference sequence). Trimming took off 0 bases at V and 5 bases at J, with 19 bases between the two ends. The CDR3 spans 17 residues. CDR3 coding DNA: TGTGCCAGCAGCTTGGGGGACGAGGCGGGGGCCGGAGATACGCAGTATTTT. Translation gives CASSLGDEAGAGDTQYF.

Only a few counts were recorded for this clone. The chain employs TRBV7-8 and TRBJ1-2; 7 bases map to TRBD1. From germline, CDR1 is SGHVS and CDR2 FQNEAQ. V trimming: 0 bases; J trimming: 0 bases; junction bases outside the gene matches: 10. The CDR3 length is 18 residues. The CDR3 DNA reads TGTGCCAGCAGCTTAGCCTTTAGGTCAGACAGGGCTAACTATGGCTACACCTTC. This gives the protein CASSLAFRSDRANYGYTF.

This chain joins TRBV7-2 and TRBJ2-7, with D possibly matching TRBD1 (7 bases). Germline V gene data show CDR1 as SGHTA and CDR2 as FQGNSA. The CDR3 runs 15 residues. Trimming cost V 5 bases and J 0 bases, with 14 bases left between them. CDR3 amino acids: CASSAGQNPSYEQYF. The CDR3 DNA reads TGTGCCAGCAGCGCGGGACAGAACCCCTCCTACGAGCAGTACTTC.

V gene TRBV5-1 combines with J gene TRBJ2-1, with TRBD2 matching over 8 bases. The V and J ends lost 0 bases and 6 bases, in that order; junction bases with no gene match: 5. The CDR3 extends over 15 amino acids. Germline V CDR1 and CDR2: SGHRS, YFSETQ. Written as DNA, the CDR3 is TGCGCCAGCAGCTTGGTTGGTGCGGGGGGCAATGAGCAGTTCTTC. Residues: CASSLVGAGGNEQFF.

The V gene is TRBV15, the J gene TRBJ2-1, with D perhaps TRBD1 (6 bases). V was trimmed by 0 bases and J by 5 bases, leaving 11 bases between them. Looked up from germline, CDR1 is LNHNV and CDR2 is YYDKDF (reference sequence). The CDR3 is made up of 15 amino acids. The CDR3: CATSRDLGGHNEQFF. CDR3 in DNA: TGTGCCACCAGCAGAGATCTAGGGGGACACAATGAGCAGTTCTTC. Filled out from reference TRBV15 and TRBJ2-1, the complete variable domain reads DAMVIQNPRYQVTQFGKPVTLSCSQTLNHNVMYWYQQKSSQAPKLLFHYYDKDFNNEADTPDNFQSRRPNTSFCFLDIRSPGLGDTAMYLCATSRDLGGHNEQFFGPGTRLTVL.

The CDR3 loop reads CASSIYDEQFF. The CDR3 DNA follows: TGTGCCAGCAGCATCTATGATGAGCAGTTCTTC. This chain links TRBV21-1 with TRBJ2-1; the listed D gene, TRBD2, was not tested against the DNA. TRBV21-1 represents a pseudogene. The CDR3 covers 11 residues.

The J gene is TRBJ1-1, the V gene TRBV4-3, with D hard to call. The germline V gene has CDR1 LGHNA and CDR2 YSLEER. Trimming took off 0 bases at V and 2 bases at J, with 10 bases between the two ends. This CDR3 comprises 15 residues. The CDR3 spells CASSQDIGHNTEAFF. CDR3 DNA sequence: TGCGCCAGCAGCCAAGATATTGGGCACAACACTGAAGCTTTCTTT.

The chain links TRBV5-1 to TRBJ2-1; TRBD2 matches 8 bases. This CDR3 region has 15 residues. V shed 4 bases and J 1 base; nucleotides not matched to a gene: 4. Germline V gene sequence: CDR1 SGHRS, CDR2 YFSETQ. CDR3 sequence: CASSRAGVSYNEQFF. As DNA, the CDR3 is TGCGCCAGCAGCAGAGCGGGAGTATCCTACAATGAGCAGTTCTTC.

V usage is TRBV18 and J usage is TRBJ1-5; no clear D gene. Trimming shortened V by 2 bases and J by 5 bases, and 19 bases separated the two germline ends. The CDR3 is 17 residues long. Looked up from germline, CDR1 is KGHSH and CDR2 is LQKENI. In nucleotides, the CDR3 is TGTGCCAGCTCACCATCGGTGATTGGGAGGGCGGATCAGCCCCAGCATTTT. It codes for CASSPSVIGRADQPQHF.

The V gene is TRBV7-9, the J gene TRBJ1-1; D remains ambiguous. CDR1 SEHNR and CDR2 FQNEAQ come from the germline V gene (reference sequence). V gave up 0 bases and J gave up 6 bases, with 14 bases separating them. This CDR3 has 15 amino acids. The CDR3: CASSLASGFLPEAFF. In DNA, the CDR3 is TGTGCCAGCAGCTTAGCGAGCGGGTTCCTCCCTGAAGCTTTCTTT.

The V gene is TRBV7-2, the J gene TRBJ1-2; TRBD1 matches at 7 bases. The germline V gene encodes CDR1 SGHTA and CDR2 FQGNSA. The CDR3 is 13 amino acids. With V trimmed by 5 bases and J by 7 bases, 7 bases remained unmatched. CDR3 bases: TGTGCCAGCAGCCCCGACAGGGACCGTGGCTACACCTTC. As protein: CASSPDRDRGYTF.

The chain is built from TRBV5-1 and TRBJ2-1, with D possibly matching TRBD2 (7 bases). Trimming removed 4 bases from V and 3 bases from J, with 14 bases in between. CDR3 length: 15 residues. Germline CDR1 and CDR2: SGHRS and YFSETQ. Here the CDR3 reads CASSVGGALYNEQFF. CDR3 DNA sequence: TGCGCCAGCAGCGTTGGGGGGGCCCTCTACAATGAGCAGTTCTTC.

As for this clone: The same CDR3 also results from other DNA sequences found in this sample. The V and J genes are TRBV5-6 and TRBJ2-7; 10 nucleotides align to TRBD1. V lost 4 bases and J lost 2; bases outside the gene matches: 6. Germline V gene sequence: CDR1 SGHDT, CDR2 YYEEEE. This CDR3 spans 15 amino acids. Written as DNA, the CDR3 is TGTGCCAGCAGCCCCGGGACAGGGGCCCCCTACGAGCAGTACTTC. Translation: CASSPGTGAPYEQYF.